Shown below are 15 T cell receptor beta chains from a single sample sequenced in a study of CD8 T cells in ankylosing spondylitis. TCRdb processed the 5' RACE reads anew with MiXCR; each CDR3 protein has one entry. The sample lists around 130,000 distinct CDR3 sequences; about 7% were seen once. Sequencing was performed on blood, either unsorted or a sorted T cell fraction (not recorded which). The receptor set was obtained from a male donor with ankylosing spondylitis or in good health (not recorded which).

The chain has TRBV5-6 and TRBJ2-2; D is perhaps TRBD2 (6 bases). Trimming removed 4 bases at V and 5 bases at J, with 24 bases between. CDR1 SGHDT and CDR2 YYEEEE come from the germline V gene. The CDR3 sequence is 18 residues long. The CDR3, as DNA: TGTGCCAGCAGCCTCAGTTTGGGGGGAACGGGAAGGACCGGGGAGCTGTTTTTT. Amino acid sequence: CASSLSLGGTGRTGELFF.

The chain carries TRBV3-1 and TRBJ1-1; perhaps TRBD1 as D (6 bases). Looked up from germline, CDR1 is LGHDT and CDR2 is YNNKEL (reference sequence). The length of the CDR3 is 15 residues. V was clipped by 1 base and J by 0 bases, with 9 bases between them. This chain's CDR3 is CASSQVQGLNTEAFF. The CDR3 region has the DNA TGTGCCAGCAGCCAAGTCCAGGGGTTGAACACTGAAGCTTTCTTT.

Ten or more counts support this clonotype. The V call is TRBV6-2 or TRBV6-3, the J call TRBJ1-1; D uncertain. Germline V gene sequence: CDR1 MNHEY, CDR2 SVGEGT. The CDR3 runs to 14 residues. Between the trimmed V and J ends, which lost 7 bases and 0 bases, there was a span of 12 bases. CDR3 protein: CASTSHSLNTEAFF. CDR3 in DNA: TGTGCCAGCACGAGCCACAGCTTGAACACTGAAGCTTTCTTT.

In its sample, this clonotype was seen many times. This rearrangement joins TRBV2 to TRBJ1-1; D possibly corresponds to TRBD1 (6 bases). Trimming removed 5 bases from V and 0 bases from J, with 16 bases in between. Germline V lookup: CDR1 SNHLY, CDR2 FYNNEI. The CDR3 contains 16 residues. The CDR3 here is CASSLQGLAMNTEAFF. The CDR3 region has the DNA TGTGCCAGCAGTCTCCAGGGGTTAGCAATGAACACTGAAGCTTTCTTT.

Ten or more counts support this clonotype. This sequence joins TRBV15 and TRBJ2-5; weak D call: TRBD2 (6 bases). V was trimmed by 1 base and J by 1 base, leaving 13 bases between them. Germline CDR1 is LNHNV and CDR2 is YYDKDF (reference sequence). The CDR3 loop spans 16 amino acids. CDR3 amino acids: CATSRVGEVFQETQYF. The DNA for the CDR3 is TGTGCCACCAGCAGAGTTGGGGAGGTGTTCCAAGAGACCCAGTACTTC. Full variable domain (missing parts from reference TRBV15 and TRBJ2-5): DAMVIQNPRYQVTQFGKPVTLSCSQTLNHNVMYWYQQKSSQAPKLLFHYYDKDFNNEADTPDNFQSRRPNTSFCFLDIRSPGLGDTAMYLCATSRVGEVFQETQYFGPGTRLLVL.

This clonotype was counted ten times or more. The J gene is TRBJ1-5, the V gene TRBV20-1; unclear D gene. V gave up 0 bases and J gave up 2 bases, with 11 bases separating them. Germline V gene lookup returns CDR1 DFQATT and CDR2 SNEGSKA (reference sequence). The CDR3 consists of 15 residues. CDR3 sequence reads: CSARDLRDGNQPQHF. The CDR3 nucleotides are TGCAGTGCTAGAGATCTGCGGGATGGCAATCAGCCCCAGCATTTT.

In its sample, this clonotype was seen many times. The V gene is TRBV4-2, the J gene TRBJ1-5, with TRBD1 identical over 7 bases. Germline loops: CDR1 LGHNA, CDR2 YNFKEQ. The CDR3 sequence is 14 residues long. With V trimmed by 3 bases and J by 3 bases, 2 bases remained unmatched. The CDR3 nucleotides read TGTGCCAGCAGCCATACAGGGGACAATCAGCCCCAGCATTTT. Encoded protein: CASSHTGDNQPQHF.

At least ten counts were recorded for this clonotype. The genes are TRBV20-1 and TRBJ2-1; D possibly corresponds to TRBD2 (6 bases). Germline loops: CDR1 DFQATT, CDR2 SNEGSKA (reference sequence). The CDR3 contains 16 residues. Trimming stripped 5 bases from V and 1 base from J, with 18 bases between. CDR3 sequence reads: CSAPGGESPSYNEQFF. CDR3 nucleotide sequence: TGCAGTGCTCCAGGAGGGGAGAGCCCTTCCTACAATGAGCAGTTCTTC.

Ten or more counts support this clonotype. This rearrangement joins TRBV5-1 to TRBJ1-2, with unresolved D. Germline CDR1 is SGHRS and CDR2 is YFSETQ. The CDR3 runs to 17 residues. V lost 5 bases and J 1 base, leaving 21 bases between the germline ends. This CDR3 reads CASRGGGDLGLNYGYTF. The DNA for the CDR3 is TGCGCCAGCAGGGGCGGCGGCGATTTAGGCCTTAACTATGGCTACACCTTC.

This clonotype has a count of ten or more. The chain recombines TRBV20-1 with TRBJ2-7; TRBD2 might be the D (6 bases). The CDR3 length is 14 residues. The V end was cut by 0 bases, the J end by 1 base, with 10 bases between. Germline V gene data show CDR1 as DFQATT and CDR2 as SNEGSKA (reference sequence). The DNA of the CDR3 is TGCAGTGCTAGAGATCAACGGGGGTCCTACGAGCAGTACTTC. Its translation: CSARDQRGSYEQYF.

This clonotype was found many times. The chain uses TRBV20-1 and TRBJ2-1, with D uncertain. Deletions cut 3 bases from V and 5 bases from J, with 17 bases between. Germline V gene lookup returns CDR1 DFQATT and CDR2 SNEGSKA (reference sequence). The CDR3 is 15 residues long. This CDR3 reads CSASFRALRDNEQFF. For the CDR3, the DNA is TGCAGTGCTAGCTTCCGGGCTCTAAGGGACAATGAGCAGTTCTTC.

This clonotype was recorded many times. J is TRBJ1-5 and V is TRBV20-1; a weak D match, TRBD1 (5 bases). This CDR3 region has 14 residues. The V gene lost 0 bases and the J gene lost 3 bases, with 9 bases spanning the gap. The germline V gene encodes CDR1 DFQATT and CDR2 SNEGSKA (reference sequence). CDR3 DNA sequence: TGCAGTGCTAGAGATCCGACAGACAATCAGCCCCAGCATTTT. This sequence encodes CSARDPTDNQPQHF.

This clonotype has ten or more counts. V and J are TRBV28 and TRBJ2-1; a possible D gene is TRBD2 (5 bases). CDR1 MDHEN and CDR2 SYDVKM come from the germline V gene. The V and J ends lost 6 bases and 1 base respectively, with 16 bases between them. CDR3 size: 16 residues. CDR3 protein: CASSLLLVGSYNEQFF. CDR3 nucleotides: TGTGCCAGCAGCCTCTTACTAGTTGGGTCCTACAATGAGCAGTTCTTC. Filled out from reference TRBV28 and TRBJ2-1, the complete variable domain reads DVKVTQSSRYLVKRTGEKVFLECVQDMDHENMFWYRQDPGLGLRLIYFSYDVKMKEKGDIPEGYSVSREKKERFSLILESASTNQTSMYLCASSLLLVGSYNEQFFGPGTRLTVL.

The table lists this clonotype with a few counts. The V call is TRBV2, the J call TRBJ2-1; TRBD1 matches at 9 bases. Losses at the gene ends were 4 bases for V and 3 bases for J; bases not matched to a gene: 4. CDR3 length: 15 residues. Germline values: CDR1 SNHLY, CDR2 FYNNEI. CDR3 in amino acids: CASSVGQGVYNEQFF. In DNA form, the CDR3 reads TGTGCCAGCAGTGTGGGACAGGGTGTCTACAATGAGCAGTTCTTC. Combining the CDR3 with reference TRBV2 and TRBJ2-1 gives the whole variable domain EPEVTQTPSHQVTQMGQEVILRCVPISNHLYFYWYRQILGQKVEFLVSFYNNEISEKSEIFDDQFSVERPDGSNFTLKIRSTKLEDSAMYFCASSVGQGVYNEQFFGPGTRLTVL.

Ten or more counts support this clonotype. The chain combines TRBV7-2 with TRBJ2-7; a weak D match, TRBD2 (5 bases). CDR1 SGHTA and CDR2 FQGNSA come from the germline V gene. V was shortened by 1 base and J by 0 bases, with 10 bases between the two germline ends. The CDR3 contains 15 residues. The CDR3: CASSLGATTSYEQYF. The CDR3 DNA sequence: TGTGCCAGCAGCTTAGGTGCGACTACCTCCTACGAGCAGTACTTC. The full variable domain, completed using reference TRBV7-2 and TRBJ2-7, is GAGVSQSPSNKVTEKGKDVELRCDPISGHTALYWYRQSLGQGLEFLIYFQGNSAPDKSGLPSDRFSAERTGGSVSTLTIQRTQQEDSAVYLCASSLGATTSYEQYFGPGTRLTVT.